This T cell receptor beta chain was obtained from a study of blood T cell repertoires in COVID-19. There are 15 residues in the CDR3. Germline assignment: CDR1 MGHDK and CDR2 SYGVNS. Trimming at V came to 3 bases and at J to 5 bases, leaving 7 bases not matched to a gene. Produced via immunoSEQ multiplex PCR; TCRdb's table is partial and in-frame only. Of roughly 200,000 clones listed, about 85% are singletons. The source material was peripheral blood. This TCR came from a woman younger than 30 who had recovered from COVID-19. The chain recombines TRBV25-1 with TRBJ1-5; 7 nucleotides line up with TRBD1. DNA of the CDR3: TGTGCCAGCAGTGACCAAGACAGGGTGGATCAGCCCCAGCATTTT. Translation gives CASSDQDRVDQPQHF.